Following are 5 T cell receptor beta chains from one sample sequenced in a study of post-analysis software for immune sequencing data. Their antigens remain unidentified. Prepared TCR beta cDNA libraries contained unique molecular identifiers. TCRdb ran MiXCR on the PCR reads and lists one entry per CDR3 protein. Found here are hundreds of thousands of distinct CDR3 sequences, 55% to 60% of them singletons; the top ten hold approximately 11%. General study results and limits: Included in a set of roughly five TRBV segments more frequent in patients than controls were TRBV5-6, TRBV5-1 and TRBV20-1.

Material: blood. These receptors came from a girl aged 2-10 years with multiple sclerosis.

The chain uses TRBV3-1 and TRBJ1-2; D is unclear. This CDR3 comprises 14 residues. The V end lost 1 base, the J end lost 7 bases, and 13 bases lay between the germline ends. CDR1 and CDR2 from the germline V gene are LGHDT and YNNKEL (reference sequence). The CDR3 DNA reads as TGTGCCAGCAGCCAAGGTGCGGGGTCCGCTGGCTACACCTTC. This gives the protein CASSQGAGSAGYTF.

V usage is TRBV4-2 and J usage is TRBJ2-4; TRBD1 matches 9 bases. The CDR3 extends over 14 amino acids. The germline CDR1 and CDR2 sequences are LGHNA and YNFKEQ. The V segment lost 1 base and the J segment 5 bases; nucleotides outside the gene matches: 0. The CDR3 nucleotides are TGTGCCAGCAGCCAAGGGGACAGGGAAAACATTCAGTACTTC. This encodes CASSQGDRENIQYF.

V and J are TRBV20-1 and TRBJ2-5; 12 positions match TRBD2. Per the germline V gene, CDR1 is DFQATT and CDR2 is SNEGSKA (reference sequence). The CDR3 has 15 residues. V shed 0 bases and J 4 bases; nucleotides not matched to a gene: 3. CDR3: CSARETSGRGETQYF. CDR3 DNA: TGCAGTGCTAGAGAGACTAGCGGGAGAGGAGAGACCCAGTACTTC.

The rearrangement joins TRBV6-5 to TRBJ2-1; TRBD1 matches 11 bases. CDR3 length: 15 residues. The J segment lost 6 bases and the V segment lost 4 bases, leaving 5 bases of the junction unmatched. Germline V lookup: CDR1 MNHEY, CDR2 SVGAGI. The CDR3 here is CASSSPGQGVNEQFF. In DNA, the CDR3 is TGTGCCAGCAGTTCACCGGGACAGGGGGTCAATGAGCAGTTCTTC.

This clonotype was counted only a few times. The rearrangement links TRBV10-1 to TRBJ2-7, with D possibly being TRBD2 (6 bases). The CDR3 has 12 residues. V dropped 3 bases and J dropped 5 bases, with 8 bases sitting between them. The V gene's germline CDR1 is WNHNN and CDR2 SYGVQD (reference sequence). CDR3 sequence reads: CASSDLANEQYF. In DNA form, the CDR3 reads TGCGCCAGCAGTGACCTAGCGAACGAGCAGTACTTC.